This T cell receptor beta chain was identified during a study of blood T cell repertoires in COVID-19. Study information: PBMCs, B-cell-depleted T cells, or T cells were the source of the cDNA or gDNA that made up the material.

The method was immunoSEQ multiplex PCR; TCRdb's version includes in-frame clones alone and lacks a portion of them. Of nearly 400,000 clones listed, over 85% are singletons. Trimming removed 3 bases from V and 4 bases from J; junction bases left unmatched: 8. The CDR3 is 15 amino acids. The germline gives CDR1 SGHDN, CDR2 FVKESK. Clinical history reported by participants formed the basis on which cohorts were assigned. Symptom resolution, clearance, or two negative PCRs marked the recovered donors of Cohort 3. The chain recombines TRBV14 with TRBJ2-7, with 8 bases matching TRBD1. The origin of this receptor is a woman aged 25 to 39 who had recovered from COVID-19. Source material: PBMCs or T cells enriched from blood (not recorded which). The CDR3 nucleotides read TGTGCCAGCAGCCATCTGGACAGGGTTTATTACGAGCAGTACTTC. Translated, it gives CASSHLDRVYYEQYF.